The clone carrying this T cell receptor beta chain was recorded a few times. Its matching antigen is unknown. The sample comes from a study of blood T cells in healthy people across ages. Notes on the study in general: The lack of PBMC sorting stopped any conclusive naive versus antigen-experienced comparison.

Germline-derived CDR1 and CDR2 are MNHNS and SASEGT. This CDR3 contains 14 residues. V shed 1 base and J shed 4 bases, with 9 bases lying between them. All donors came from Russia, were Caucasian and healthy, and spanned ages about 6 to 100. At least 5 micrograms of total RNA were extracted per sample. For the second PCR, which ran for roughly 6 to 12 cycles, a sample-barcoded 5' primer and a J-beta primer mix were used. TCRdb independently ran MiXCR on the 5' RACE reads; one entry per CDR3 protein. The sample shows 650,000 to 1,000,000 distinct CDR3 sequences, 36% of them seen only once. The sequence derives from a man aged 18 to 29 in good health. This chain links TRBV6-1 with TRBJ2-3; no definite D call. What was sequenced was blood. DNA of the CDR3: TGTGCCAGCAGTGAAGGAGTAGCTGCAGATACGCAGTATTTT. Encoded protein: CASSEGVAADTQYF.